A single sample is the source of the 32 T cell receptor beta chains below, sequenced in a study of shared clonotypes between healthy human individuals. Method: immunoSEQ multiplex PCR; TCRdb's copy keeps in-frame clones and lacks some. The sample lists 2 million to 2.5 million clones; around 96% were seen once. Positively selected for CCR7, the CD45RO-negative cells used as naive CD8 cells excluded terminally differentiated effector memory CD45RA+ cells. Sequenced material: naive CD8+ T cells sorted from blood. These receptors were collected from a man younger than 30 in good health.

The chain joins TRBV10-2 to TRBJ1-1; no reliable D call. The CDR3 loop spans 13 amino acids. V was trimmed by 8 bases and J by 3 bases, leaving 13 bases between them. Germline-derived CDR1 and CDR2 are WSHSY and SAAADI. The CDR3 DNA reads TGCGCCAGCTCGACCTTGGCTCACACTGAAGCTTTCTTT. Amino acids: CASSTLAHTEAFF.

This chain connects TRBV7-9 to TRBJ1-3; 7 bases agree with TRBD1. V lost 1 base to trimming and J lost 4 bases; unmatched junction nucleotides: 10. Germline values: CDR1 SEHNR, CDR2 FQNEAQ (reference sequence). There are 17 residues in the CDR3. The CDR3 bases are TGTGCCAGCAGCTTAGGACCCACAGGGGTACCGGGAAACACCATATATTTT. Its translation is CASSLGPTGVPGNTIYF. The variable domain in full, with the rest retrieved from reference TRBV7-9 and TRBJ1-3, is DTGVSQNPRHKITKRGQNVTFRCDPISEHNRLYWYRQTLGQGPEFLTYFQNEAQLEKSRLLSDRFSAERPKGSFSTLEIQRTEQGDSAMYLCASSLGPTGVPGNTIYFGEGSWLTVV.

The CDR3 DNA sequence: TGTGCCAGCAGGATGGACCTGGGGGGACATTCACCCCTCCACTTT. As protein: CASRMDLGGHSPLHF. The chain uses TRBV21-1 and TRBJ1-6. TRBV21-1 is a listed pseudogene. The length of the CDR3 is 15 residues.

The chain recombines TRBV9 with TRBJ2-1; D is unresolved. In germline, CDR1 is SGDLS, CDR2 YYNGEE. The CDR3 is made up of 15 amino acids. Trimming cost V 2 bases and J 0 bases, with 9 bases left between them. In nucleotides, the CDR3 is TGTGCCAGCAGCGTTGTCGATAACTCCTACAATGAGCAGTTCTTC. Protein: CASSVVDNSYNEQFF.

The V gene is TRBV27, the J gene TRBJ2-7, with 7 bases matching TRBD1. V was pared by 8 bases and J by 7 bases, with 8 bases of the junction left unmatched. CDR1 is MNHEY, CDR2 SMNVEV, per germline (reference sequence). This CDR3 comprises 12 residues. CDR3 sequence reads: CASATTGVEQYF. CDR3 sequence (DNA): TGTGCCAGCGCAACTACAGGGGTTGAGCAGTACTTC.

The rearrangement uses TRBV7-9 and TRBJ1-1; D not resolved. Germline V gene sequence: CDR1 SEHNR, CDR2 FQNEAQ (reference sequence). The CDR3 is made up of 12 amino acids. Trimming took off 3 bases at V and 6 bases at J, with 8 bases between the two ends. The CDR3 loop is CASSFLGAEAFF. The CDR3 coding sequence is TGTGCCAGCAGCTTTCTCGGGGCTGAAGCTTTCTTT.

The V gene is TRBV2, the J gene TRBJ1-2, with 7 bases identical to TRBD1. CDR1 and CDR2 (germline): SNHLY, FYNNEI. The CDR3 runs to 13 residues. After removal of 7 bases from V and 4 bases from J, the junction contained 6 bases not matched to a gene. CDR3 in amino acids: CASTGTVSYGYTF. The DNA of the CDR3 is TGTGCCAGCACCGGGACAGTAAGCTATGGCTACACCTTC. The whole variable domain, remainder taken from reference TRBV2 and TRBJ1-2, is EPEVTQTPSHQVTQMGQEVILRCVPISNHLYFYWYRQILGQKVEFLVSFYNNEISEKSEIFDDQFSVERPDGSNFTLKIRSTKLEDSAMYFCASTGTVSYGYTFGSGTRLTVV.

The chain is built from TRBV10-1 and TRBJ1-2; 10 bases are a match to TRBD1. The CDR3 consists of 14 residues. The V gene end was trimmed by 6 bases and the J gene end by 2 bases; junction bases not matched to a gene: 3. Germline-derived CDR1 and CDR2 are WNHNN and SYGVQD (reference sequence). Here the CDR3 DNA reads TGCGCCAGCAGAAAGACAGGGGGCAACTATGGCTACACCTTC. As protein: CASRKTGGNYGYTF.

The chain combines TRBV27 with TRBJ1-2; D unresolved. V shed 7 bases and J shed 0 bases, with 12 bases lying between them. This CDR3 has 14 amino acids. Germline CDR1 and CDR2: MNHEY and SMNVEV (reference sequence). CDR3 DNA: TGTGCCAGCAAGTCACTAAATGCTAACTATGGCTACACCTTC. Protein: CASKSLNANYGYTF.

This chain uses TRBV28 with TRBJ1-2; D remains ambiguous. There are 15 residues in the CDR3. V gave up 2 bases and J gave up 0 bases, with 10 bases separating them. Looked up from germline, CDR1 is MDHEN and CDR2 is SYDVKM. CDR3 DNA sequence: TGTGCCAGCAGTTTAATCTCTTTCGCTAACTATGGCTACACCTTC. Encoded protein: CASSLISFANYGYTF.

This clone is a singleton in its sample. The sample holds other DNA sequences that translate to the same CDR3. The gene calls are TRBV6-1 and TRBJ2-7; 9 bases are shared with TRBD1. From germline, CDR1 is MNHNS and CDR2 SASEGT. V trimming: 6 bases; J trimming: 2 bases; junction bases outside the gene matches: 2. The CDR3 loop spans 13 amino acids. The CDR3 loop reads CASSNRGPYEQYF. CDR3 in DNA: TGTGCCAGCAGCAACAGGGGGCCCTACGAGCAGTACTTC.

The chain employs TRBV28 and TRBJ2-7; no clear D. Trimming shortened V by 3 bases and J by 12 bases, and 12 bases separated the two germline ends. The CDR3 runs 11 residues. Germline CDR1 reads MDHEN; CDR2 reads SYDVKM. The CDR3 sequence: CASSFGLATYF. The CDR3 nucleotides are TGTGCCAGCAGTTTTGGGTTAGCCACGTACTTC.

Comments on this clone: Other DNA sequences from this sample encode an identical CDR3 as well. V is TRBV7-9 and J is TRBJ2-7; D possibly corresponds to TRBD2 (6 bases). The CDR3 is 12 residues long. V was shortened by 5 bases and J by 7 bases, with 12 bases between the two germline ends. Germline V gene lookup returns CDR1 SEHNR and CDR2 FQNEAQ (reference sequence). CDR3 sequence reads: CASSLGGREQYF. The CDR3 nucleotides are TGTGCCAGCAGCCTGGGGGGAAGGGAGCAGTACTTC. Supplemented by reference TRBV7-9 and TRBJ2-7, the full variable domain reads DTGVSQNPRHKITKRGQNVTFRCDPISEHNRLYWYRQTLGQGPEFLTYFQNEAQLEKSRLLSDRFSAERPKGSFSTLEIQRTEQGDSAMYLCASSLGGREQYFGPGTRLTVT.

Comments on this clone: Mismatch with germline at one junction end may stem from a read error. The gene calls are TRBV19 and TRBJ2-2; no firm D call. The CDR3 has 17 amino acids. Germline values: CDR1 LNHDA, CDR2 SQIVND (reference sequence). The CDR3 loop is CASSIDLKQPNTGELFF. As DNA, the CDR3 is TGTGCCAGTAGCATAGATCTGAAACAGCCAAACACCGGGGAGCTGTTTTTT.

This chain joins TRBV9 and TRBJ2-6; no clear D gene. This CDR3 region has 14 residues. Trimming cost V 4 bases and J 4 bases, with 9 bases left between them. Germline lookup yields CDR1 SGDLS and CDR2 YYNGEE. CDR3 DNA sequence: TGTGCCAGCAGCCCTCTCGGAGGGGCCAACGTCCTGACTTTC. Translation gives CASSPLGGANVLTF.

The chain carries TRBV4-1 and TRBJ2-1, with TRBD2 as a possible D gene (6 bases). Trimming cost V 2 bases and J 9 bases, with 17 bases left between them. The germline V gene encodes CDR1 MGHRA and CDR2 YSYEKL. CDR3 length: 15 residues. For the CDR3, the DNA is TGCGCCAGCAGCCAAAGAAATAGCGGACGGGGTGAGCAGTTCTTC. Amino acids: CASSQRNSGRGEQFF.

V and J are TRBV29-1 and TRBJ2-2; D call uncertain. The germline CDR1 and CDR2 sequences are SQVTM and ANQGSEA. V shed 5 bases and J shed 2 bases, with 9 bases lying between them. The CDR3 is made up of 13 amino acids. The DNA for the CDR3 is TGCAGCGTTAATGCCGTCAACACCGGGGAGCTGTTTTTT. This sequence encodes CSVNAVNTGELFF.

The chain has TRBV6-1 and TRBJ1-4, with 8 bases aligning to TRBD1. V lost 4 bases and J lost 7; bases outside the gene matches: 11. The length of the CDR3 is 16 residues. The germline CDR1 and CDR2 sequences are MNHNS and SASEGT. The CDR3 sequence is CASSGTLDRVGEKLFF. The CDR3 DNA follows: TGTGCCAGCAGTGGGACCTTGGACAGGGTGGGTGAAAAACTGTTTTTT.

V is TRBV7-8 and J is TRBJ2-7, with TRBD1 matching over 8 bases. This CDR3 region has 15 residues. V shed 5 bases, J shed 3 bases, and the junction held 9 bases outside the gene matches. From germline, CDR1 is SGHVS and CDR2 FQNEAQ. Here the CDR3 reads CASSPPGQEYYEQYF. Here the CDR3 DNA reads TGTGCCAGCAGCCCCCCGGGACAGGAGTACTACGAGCAGTACTTC.

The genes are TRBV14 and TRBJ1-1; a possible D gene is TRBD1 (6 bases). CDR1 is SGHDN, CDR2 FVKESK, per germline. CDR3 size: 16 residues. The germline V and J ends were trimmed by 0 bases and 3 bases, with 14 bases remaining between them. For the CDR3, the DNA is TGTGCCAGCAGCCAAGATGGGGGGCTACTTTACACTGAAGCTTTCTTT. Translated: CASSQDGGLLYTEAFF. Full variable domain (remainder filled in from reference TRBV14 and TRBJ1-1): EAGVTQFPSHSVIEKGQTVTLRCDPISGHDNLYWYRRVMGKEIKFLLHFVKESKQDESGMPNNRFLAERTGGTYSTLKVQPAELEDSGVYFCASSQDGGLLYTEAFFGQGTRLTVV.

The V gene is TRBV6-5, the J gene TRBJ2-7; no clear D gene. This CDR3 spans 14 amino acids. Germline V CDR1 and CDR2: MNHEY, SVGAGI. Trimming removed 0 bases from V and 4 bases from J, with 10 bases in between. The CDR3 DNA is TGTGCCAGCAGTTACTCCCAGCGAGAGTACGAGCAGTACTTC. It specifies CASSYSQREYEQYF.

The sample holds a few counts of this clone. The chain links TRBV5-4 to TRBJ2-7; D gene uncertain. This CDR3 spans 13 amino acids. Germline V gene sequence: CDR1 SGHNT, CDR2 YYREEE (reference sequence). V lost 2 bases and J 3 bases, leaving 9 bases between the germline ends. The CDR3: CASSFPDNYEQYF. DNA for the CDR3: TGTGCCAGCAGCTTCCCAGACAACTACGAGCAGTACTTC.

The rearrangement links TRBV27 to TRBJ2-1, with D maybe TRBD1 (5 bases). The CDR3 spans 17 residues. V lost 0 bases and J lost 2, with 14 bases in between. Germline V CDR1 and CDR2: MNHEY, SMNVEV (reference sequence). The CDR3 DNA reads TGTGCCAGCAGTTTATCTCCCGACAGCATCGCCTACAATGAGCAGTTCTTC. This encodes CASSLSPDSIAYNEQFF.

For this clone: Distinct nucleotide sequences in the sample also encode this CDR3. The CDR3 protein is CASSSGTSGGNEQFF. CDR3 sequence (DNA): TGTGCCAGCAGTTCCGGGACTAGCGGGGGCAATGAGCAGTTCTTC. The V and J genes are TRBV27 and TRBJ2-1; 14 nucleotides line up with TRBD2. The V segment lost 4 bases and the J segment 6 bases; nucleotides outside the gene matches: 2. The CDR3 length is 15 residues. The germline gives CDR1 MNHEY, CDR2 SMNVEV (reference sequence).

CDR3 nucleotide sequence: TGTGCCAGCAGTCCAGAGGAGGGGATGCTGATCCATGAGCAGTTCTTC. The encoded protein is CASSPEEGMLIHEQFF. The gene calls are TRBV27 and TRBJ2-1; D might be TRBD2 (6 bases). This CDR3 spans 16 amino acids. The V end was cut by 5 bases, the J end by 8 bases, with 22 bases between. CDR1 MNHEY and CDR2 SMNVEV come from the germline V gene (reference sequence).

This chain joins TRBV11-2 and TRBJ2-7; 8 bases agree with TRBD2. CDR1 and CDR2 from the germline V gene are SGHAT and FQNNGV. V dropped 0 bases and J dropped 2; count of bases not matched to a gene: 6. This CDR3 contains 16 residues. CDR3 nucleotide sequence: TGTGCCAGCAGCTTAGATCAGAGCGGGAGCGCCTACGAGCAGTACTTC. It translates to CASSLDQSGSAYEQYF.

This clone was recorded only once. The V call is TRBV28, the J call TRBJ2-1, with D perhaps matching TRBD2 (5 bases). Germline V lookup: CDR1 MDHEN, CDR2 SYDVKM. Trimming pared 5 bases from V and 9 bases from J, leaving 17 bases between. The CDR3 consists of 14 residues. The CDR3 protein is CASSEAPGIPEQFF. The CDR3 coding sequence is TGTGCCAGCAGTGAGGCCCCCGGGATTCCTGAGCAGTTCTTC.

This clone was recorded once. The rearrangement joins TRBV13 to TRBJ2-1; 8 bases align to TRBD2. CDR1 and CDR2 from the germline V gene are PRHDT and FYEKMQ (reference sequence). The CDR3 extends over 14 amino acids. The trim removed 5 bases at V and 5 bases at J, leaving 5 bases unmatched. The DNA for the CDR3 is TGTGCCAGCAGCCCGGGACTAGGCAACAATGAGCAGTTCTTC. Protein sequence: CASSPGLGNNEQFF.

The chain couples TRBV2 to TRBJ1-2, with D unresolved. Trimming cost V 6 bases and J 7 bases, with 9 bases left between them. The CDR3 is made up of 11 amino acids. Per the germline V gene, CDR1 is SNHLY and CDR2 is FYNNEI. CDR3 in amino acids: CASRGSAGYTF. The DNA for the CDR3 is TGTGCCAGCAGAGGGTCGGCTGGCTACACCTTC.

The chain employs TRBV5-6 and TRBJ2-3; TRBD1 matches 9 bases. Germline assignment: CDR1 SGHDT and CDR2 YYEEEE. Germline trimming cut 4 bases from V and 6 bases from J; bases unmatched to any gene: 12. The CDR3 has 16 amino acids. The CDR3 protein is CASSDSRDREPDTQYF. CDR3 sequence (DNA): TGTGCCAGCAGCGACTCCCGGGACAGGGAACCCGATACGCAGTATTTT.

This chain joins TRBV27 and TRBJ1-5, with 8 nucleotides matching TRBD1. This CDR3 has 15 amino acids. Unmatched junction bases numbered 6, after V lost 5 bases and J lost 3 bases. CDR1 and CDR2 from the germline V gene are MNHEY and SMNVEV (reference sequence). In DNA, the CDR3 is TGTGCCAGCAGTAGATACAGGGGGGACAATCAGCCCCAGCATTTT. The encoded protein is CASSRYRGDNQPQHF.

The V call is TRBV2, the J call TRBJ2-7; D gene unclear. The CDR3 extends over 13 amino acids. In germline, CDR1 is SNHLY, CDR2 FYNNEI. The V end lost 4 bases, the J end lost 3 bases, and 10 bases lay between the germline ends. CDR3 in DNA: TGTGCCAGCAGTGGAGATCTGGGCTACGAGCAGTACTTC. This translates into CASSGDLGYEQYF.